This TCR beta chain was observed in a study of cytomegalovirus exposure and HLA in healthy donors. The wider study: In terms of ancestry, the Caucasian-associated cluster contained around 79% of the 398 genotyped donors. Study-wide results and caveats: An analysis done earlier found most TCR beta V segments productive about 87% or about 30% of the time. A likely sequencing artifact accounted for one observed cluster of highly shared sequence variants.

The PCR used 60 Vbeta and 13 Jbeta primers. Original handling: Among the unique TCR beta chains that a later analysis counted, about 81 million in all, around 11 million were shared. The method was immunoSEQ multiplex PCR; TCRdb's version includes in-frame clones alone and lacks a portion of them. Clone size and the V and J calls come from that table; the DNA yielded D and trimming. Of just over 150,000 clones listed, roughly 88% are singletons. As for this clone: What it binds is unknown.

V was shortened by 1 base and J by 7 bases, with 8 bases between the two germline ends. The germline V gene encodes CDR1 SGHAT and CDR2 FQNNGV. This CDR3 is 12 amino acids long. Material: PBMCs. The chain uses TRBV11-2 and TRBJ2-7; D might be TRBD1 (5 bases). The source of this sequence is a man in his fifties in good health and CMV-seropositive. For the CDR3, the DNA is TGTGCCAGCAGCTTAGGATGGACAGAGCAGTACTTC. This codes for CASSLGWTEQYF.